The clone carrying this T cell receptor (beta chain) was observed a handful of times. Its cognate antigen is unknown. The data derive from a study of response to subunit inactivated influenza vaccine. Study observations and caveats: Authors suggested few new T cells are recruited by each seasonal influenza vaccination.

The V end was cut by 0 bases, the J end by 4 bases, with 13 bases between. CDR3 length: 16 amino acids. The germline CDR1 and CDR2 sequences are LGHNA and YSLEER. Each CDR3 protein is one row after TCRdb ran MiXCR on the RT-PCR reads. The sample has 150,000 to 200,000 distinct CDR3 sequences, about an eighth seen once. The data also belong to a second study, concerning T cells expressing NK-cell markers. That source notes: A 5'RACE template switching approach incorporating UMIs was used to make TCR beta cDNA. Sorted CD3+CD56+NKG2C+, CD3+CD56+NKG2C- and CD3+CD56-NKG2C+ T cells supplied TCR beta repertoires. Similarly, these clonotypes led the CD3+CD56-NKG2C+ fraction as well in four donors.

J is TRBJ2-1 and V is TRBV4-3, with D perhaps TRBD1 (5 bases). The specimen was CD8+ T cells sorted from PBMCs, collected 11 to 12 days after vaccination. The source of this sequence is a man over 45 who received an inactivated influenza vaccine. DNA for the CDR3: TGCGCCAGCAGCCAAGAGAACAGGTTGAAATACAATGAGCAGTTCTTC. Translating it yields CASSQENRLKYNEQFF.